Following are 2 T cell receptor beta chains from one sample sequenced in a study of PD-1 blockade in classical Hodgkin lymphoma. Exposure to brentuximab vedotin varied, and each patient had relapsed following autologous stem cell transplantation. TCRdb's table, derived via immunoSEQ multiplex PCR, lists solely in-frame clones and lacks some. Of approximately 50,000 clones in the sample, 70% to 90% were seen once. Here the sequenced sample was peripheral blood mononuclear cells (PBMCs), taken before the second cycle of nivolumab. These receptors were obtained from a human donor with classical Hodgkin lymphoma.

In its sample, this clone was seen once. The chain couples TRBV5-5 to TRBJ1-1; no definite D call. Germline-derived CDR1 and CDR2 are SGHKS and YYEKEE (reference sequence). Trimming pared 2 bases from V and 4 bases from J, leaving 9 bases between. The CDR3 is made up of 13 amino acids. For the CDR3, the DNA is TGTGCCAGCAGCTTAGATGTGGTCACTGAAGCTTTCTTT. This sequence encodes CASSLDVVTEAFF.

The chain is built from TRBV5-1 and TRBJ2-1, with 7 bases lining up with TRBD1. Germline assignment: CDR1 SGHRS and CDR2 YFSETQ. This CDR3 is built from 17 residues. J lost 7 bases, V lost 3 bases, and 16 bases had no gene match. The CDR3 region is CASSSGMDRTRGNEQFF. DNA for the CDR3: TGCGCCAGCAGCTCGGGGATGGACAGGACCCGCGGAAATGAGCAGTTCTTC.